This TCR beta chain was captured in a study of blood T cells in healthy people across ages. The CDR3 has 14 residues. Trimming stripped 6 bases from V and 5 bases from J, with 19 bases between. Germline V CDR1 and CDR2: DFQATT, SNEGSKA (reference sequence). Whole-study results and caveats: Older age coincided with a roughly linear decline in TCR beta diversity per million T cells.

Comment on this clonotype: What it recognizes is unknown. This likely comes from a read error, as the CDR3 has no conserved phenylalanine or tryptophan at its end.

With a J-beta primer mix and a sample-barcoded 5' primer, a second PCR ran 7 to 11 cycles. TCRdb processed the 5' RACE reads anew with MiXCR; each CDR3 protein has one entry. The data show a few hundred thousand distinct CDR3 sequences, with around a quarter seen just once and over 3.5% held by the top ten. These data were likewise used in another study, on T cells of mothers and their children.

This receptor was identified in a boy aged 2-9 years in good health. V and J are TRBV20-1 and TRBJ1-1; unclear D gene. Sequencing was carried out using blood. The CDR3 coding sequence is TGCAGTGCCCGACTCAGCTCTGGCGTAACTGAAGCTTTCTCT. It specifies CSARLSSGVTEAFS.